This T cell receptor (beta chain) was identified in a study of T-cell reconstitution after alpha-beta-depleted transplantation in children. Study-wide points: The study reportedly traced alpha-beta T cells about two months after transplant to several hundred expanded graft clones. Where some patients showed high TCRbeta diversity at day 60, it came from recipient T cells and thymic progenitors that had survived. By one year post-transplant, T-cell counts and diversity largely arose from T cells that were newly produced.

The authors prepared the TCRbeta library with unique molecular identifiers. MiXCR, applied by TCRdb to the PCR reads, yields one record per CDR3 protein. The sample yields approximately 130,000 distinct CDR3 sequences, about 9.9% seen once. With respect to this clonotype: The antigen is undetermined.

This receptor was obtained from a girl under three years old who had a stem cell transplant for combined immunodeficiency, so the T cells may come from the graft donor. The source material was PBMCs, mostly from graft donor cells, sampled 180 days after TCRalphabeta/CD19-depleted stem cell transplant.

DNA for the CDR3: TGCGCCAGCAGCTCCCATCCGGGTCCTAGCAGAGACACAGATACGCAGTATTTT. Translating it yields CASSSHPGPSRDTDTQYF. The genes are TRBV5-1 and TRBJ2-3; D is perhaps TRBD2 (5 bases). V lost 3 bases and J lost 2, with 22 bases in between. The CDR3 runs 18 residues. The V gene's germline CDR1 is SGHRS and CDR2 YFSETQ.